Sequencing of this T cell receptor (beta chain) was carried out in a study of beta chain features in type 1 diabetes. Study information: Age and gender were similar between patients and healthy donors, as were cell yields. Notes on the study in general: For Type 1 diabetes patients, all four CD4+ subsets carried TCRB CDR3s that were moderately but significantly shorter. Whatever favoring of shorter templates PCR might show would apply equally to patients and controls. The study left unresolved whether HLA type influences TCRB rearrangement.

Worth noting for this clone: As yet, its antigen is unknown.

Expressed TCRB transcripts were sequenced after all isolated RNA was converted to cDNA. Sequencing was performed with immunoSEQ multiplex PCR; in TCRdb, only in-frame clones are kept and a portion is missing. The sample has 150,000 to 200,000 clones, 7% to 9.5% seen once. Sorting based on CD45RO/CCR7/CD25/CD127/CD95/CD27 separated CD4+ naive, central memory, regulatory and stem cell-like memory cells. Sequenced material: central memory CD4+ T cells from blood. This clonotype was obtained from a woman between 25 and 40 years old with type 1 diabetes.

DNA for the CDR3: TGCGCCAGCAGCTGGACGGGACTCTACAATGAGCAGTTCTTC. The encoded protein is CASSWTGLYNEQFF. The chain is built from TRBV5-1 and TRBJ2-1, with D tentatively TRBD2 (6 bases). In germline, CDR1 is SGHRS, CDR2 YFSETQ. The CDR3 contains 14 residues. Trimming removed 3 bases from V and 3 bases from J, with 10 bases in between.